A selection of T cell receptor beta chains follows, all from one sample in a study of identical twins. Each CDR3 protein is one row after TCRdb ran MiXCR on the 5' RACE reads. The data show more than 650,000 distinct CDR3 sequences, with around 6% seen just once and around 1.9% held by the top ten. The specimen sequenced was naive T cells sorted from blood. All receptors come from a man aged 18 to 35 in good health. The CDR3 runs from the conserved cysteine through the conserved F or W. The D gene is left open where the match is weak. Only part of the rows carry a size: once, few, many, or a class if the clone is expanded.

size | D | J | V | DNA | CDR3
NA | TRBD1 | TRBJ1-2 | TRBV7-6 | TGTGCCAGCAGCGGCAGAGAGGGGGCAATAGGTGGCTACACCTTC | CASSGREGAIGGYTF
many | NA | TRBJ2-5 | TRBV27 | TGTGCCAGCAGTCTACAGGGGAGGTGGGAGACCCAGTACTTC | CASSLQGRWETQYF
many | TRBD2 | TRBJ2-3 | TRBV7-2 | TGTGCCAGCAGCTTACTAGCGGGAGGCCTTAGCACAGATACGCAGTATTTT | CASSLLAGGLSTDTQYF
few | NA | TRBJ1-1 | TRBV18 | TGTGCCAGCTCACCAGGGGCAGGAGGCGAATATGAAGCTTTCTTT | CASSPGAGGEYEAFF
NA | NA | TRBJ2-3 | TRBV3-1 | TGTGCCAGCAGGCGGGGAGAAGAAGCTTCTTATTTT | CASRRGEEASYF
few | NA | TRBJ2-2 | TRBV2 | TGTGCCAGCACGTCGGAGGGCCTTCACACCGGGGAGCTGTTTTTT | CASTSEGLHTGELFF
few | NA | TRBJ2-1 | TRBV28 | TGTGCCAGCAGTTCTGACTGGTCCTACAATGAGCAGTTCTTC | CASSSDWSYNEQFF
NA | NA | TRBJ2-2 | TRBV5-1 | TGCGCCAGCAGCCTCCACCCCGACACCGGGGAGCTGTTTTTT | CASSLHPDTGELFF
few | NA | TRBJ2-6 | TRBV12-3/TRBV12-4 | TGTGCCAGCAGTGGGAACTCTGGGGCCAACGTCCTGACTTTC | CASSGNSGANVLTF
NA | NA | TRBJ2-1 | TRBV12-3/TRBV12-4 | TGTGCCAGCAGTTTTGGGGCGGACAATGAGCAGTTCTTC | CASSFGADNEQFF
NA | TRBD2 | TRBJ2-1 | TRBV3-1 | TGTGCCAGCAGCCAAGATCGTCGGGAGGGCCAAGATGAGCAGTTCTTC | CASSQDRREGQDEQFF
many | NA | TRBJ2-3 | TRBV10-3 | TGTGCCATCGGCATTAGCACAGATACGCAGTATTTT | CAIGISTDTQYF
NA | TRBD2 | TRBJ2-1 | TRBV20-1 | TGCAGTGTTTTGAGGGAGGGCCTTTTCCCCTACAATGAGCAGTTCTTC | CSVLREGLFPYNEQFF
few | TRBD2 | TRBJ2-1 | TRBV7-8 | TGTGCCAGCAGCTTAGCGCAGCGGGAAGATATTGACAATGAGCAGTTCTTC | CASSLAQREDIDNEQFF
NA | TRBD1 | TRBJ2-2 | TRBV28 | TGTGCCAGCAGCCTGTGGACAGGGCGGACCGGGGAGCTGTTTTTT | CASSLWTGRTGELFF
NA | TRBD1 | TRBJ2-2 | TRBV6-2/TRBV6-3 | TGTGCCAGCAGTTACCCGCCCTCCCGGGACAGGGGGCTTAACACCGGGGAGCTGTTTTTT | CASSYPPSRDRGLNTGELFF
few | NA | TRBJ2-4 | TRBV7-2 | TGTGCCAGCAGCCAAGAGTGGGCCAAAAACATTCAGTACTTC | CASSQEWAKNIQYF
NA | NA | TRBJ1-1 | TRBV18 | TGTGCCAGCTCTCCGGGACACCAAAACACTGAAGCTTTCTTT | CASSPGHQNTEAFF
few | NA | TRBJ2-3 | TRBV6-5 | TGTGCCAGCAGTTACCGAAACACAGATACGCAGTATTTT | CASSYRNTDTQYF
NA | NA | TRBJ1-5 | TRBV7-2 | TGTGCCAGCAGGGGCGGCCGCAATCAGCCCCAGCATTTT | CASRGGRNQPQHF
NA | TRBD2 | TRBJ2-5 | TRBV5-1 | TGCGCCAGCAGTCGCGGGGGTATAGAGACCCAGTACTTC | CASSRGGIETQYF
few | NA | TRBJ2-3 | TRBV24-1 | TGTGCCACCAGTGAGGCGGGCCGCACAGATACGCAGTATTTT | CATSEAGRTDTQYF
many | NA | TRBJ2-3 | TRBV12-3/TRBV12-4 | TGTGCCAGCAGGATTAGTGCAGATACGCAGTATTTT | CASRISADTQYF
many | NA | TRBJ2-7 | TRBV29-1 | TGCAGCGTTGTAGACCCGAGCTCCTACGAGCAGTACTTC | CSVVDPSSYEQYF
few | NA | TRBJ2-6 | TRBV6-1 | TGTGCCAGCAAGGGGGGCGCTGGCTCTGGGGCCAACGTCCTGACTTTC | CASKGGAGSGANVLTF
few | TRBD2 | TRBJ2-3 | TRBV20-1 | TGCAGTGCTCAGCGACCGACTAGCGGGAGGACCGCTCGCGATACGCAGTATTTT | CSAQRPTSGRTARDTQYF
many | NA | TRBJ1-5 | TRBV12-3/TRBV12-4 | TGTGCCAGCGGCAGCGGCGGGGCATGGGAGCCCCAGCATTTT | CASGSGGAWEPQHF
few | TRBD1 | TRBJ2-7 | TRBV7-2 | TGTGCCAGCAGATCCCGGACAGGGGGCGTCGACGAGCAGTACTTC | CASRSRTGGVDEQYF
many | NA | TRBJ2-3 | TRBV6-1 | TGTGCCAGCAGTCTCCCTGTTGGAGACACAGATACGCAGTATTTT | CASSLPVGDTDTQYF
few | TRBD1 | TRBJ1-5 | TRBV6-5 | TGTGCCAGCAGTTACGGGACAGGAACTCGGAATCAGCCCCAGCATTTT | CASSYGTGTRNQPQHF
many | TRBD1 | TRBJ1-2 | TRBV20-1 | TGCAGTGCTAGACCGACCGGGACAGACTATGGCTACACCTTC | CSARPTGTDYGYTF
NA | NA | TRBJ1-2 | TRBV11-2 | TGTGCCAGCAGCCAAAGACGACGGGATGGCTACACCTTC | CASSQRRRDGYTF
NA | NA | TRBJ1-5 | TRBV30 | TGTGCCTGGAGTGATGGGCAGTGGGAACAGCCCCAGCATTTT | CAWSDGQWEQPQHF
few | NA | TRBJ2-7 | TRBV7-2 | TGTGCCAGCAGCCCCGGGGGAGGGGGCTACGAGCAGTACTTC | CASSPGGGGYEQYF
few | NA | TRBJ2-1 | TRBV2 | TGTGCCAGCAGTGAACAAGAGAGCTCCTACAATGAGCAGTTCTTC | CASSEQESSYNEQFF
many | NA | TRBJ2-2 | TRBV29-1 | TGCAGCGTTGAAGCCGATCAGGGGCCCGGGGAGCTGTTTTTT | CSVEADQGPGELFF
many | NA | TRBJ2-3 | TRBV27 | TGTGCCAGCAGTTTGGGGCGGGTTGACCATGATACGCAGTATTTT | CASSLGRVDHDTQYF
few | TRBD1 | TRBJ2-5 | TRBV20-1 | TGCAGTGCCCCATGGGGCAGGGGGAACCAAGAGACCCAGTACTTC | CSAPWGRGNQETQYF
few | NA | TRBJ1-2 | TRBV10-3 | TGTGCCATCATGTATAACAGGGAGGAAGCTGGCTACACCTTC | CAIMYNREEAGYTF
few | NA | TRBJ1-6 | TRBV20-1 | TGCAGTGCTAGACACCGGGGATCCTATAATTCACCCCTCCACTTT | CSARHRGSYNSPLHF
many | NA | TRBJ2-1 | TRBV29-1 | TGCAGCGTTCCCCCCAGGGGCGGCCACAATGAGCAGTTCTTC | CSVPPRGGHNEQFF
many | NA | TRBJ2-1 | TRBV12-3/TRBV12-4 | TGTGCCAGCAACAATAGAACAAGCTCCTACAATGAGCAGTTCTTC | CASNNRTSSYNEQFF
NA | NA | TRBJ2-3 | TRBV12-3/TRBV12-4 | TGTGCCAGCAGTTTCAAGCGACCGAGCACAGATACGCAGTATTTT | CASSFKRPSTDTQYF
NA | TRBD1 | TRBJ2-3 | TRBV19 | TGTGCCAGTAGTATTCTTTTGCCGGGACAGGACACAGATACGCAGTATTTT | CASSILLPGQDTDTQYF
few | TRBD1 | TRBJ2-1 | TRBV14 | TGTGCCAGCAGCCACCCCGGGACAGGGAGGTATGAGCAGTTCTTC | CASSHPGTGRYEQFF
many | NA | TRBJ2-1 | TRBV2 | TGTGCCAGCAGTGAAGCTGGTTGGGCTAGCCGAAGCTCCTACAATGAGCAGTTCTTC | CASSEAGWASRSSYNEQFF
NA | NA | TRBJ1-2 | TRBV25-1 | TGTGCCAGCAGAGGGGGTACCTATGGCTACACCTTC | CASRGGTYGYTF
NA | TRBD2 | TRBJ2-1 | TRBV7-2 | TGTGCCAGCAGCTTCTGGACTAGCGGCGTCTACAATGAGCAGTTCTTC | CASSFWTSGVYNEQFF
many | TRBD2 | TRBJ2-3 | TRBV27 | TGTGCCAGCAGTTCCTGGACTAGCAGAGATACGCAGTATTTT | CASSSWTSRDTQYF
many | NA | TRBJ2-1 | TRBV5-5 | TGCGCCAGCAGCTTGGTCGGCCGCAATGAGCAGTTCTTC | CASSLVGRNEQFF
many | TRBD1 | TRBJ1-1 | TRBV3-1 | TGTGCCAGCAGCCAAGGACAGGGTTTCGCTGAAGCTTTCTTT | CASSQGQGFAEAFF
NA | NA | TRBJ1-4 | TRBV5-1 | TGCGCCAGCAGCTTGGGAAGATATGCAACTAATGAAAAACTGTTTTTT | CASSLGRYATNEKLFF
few | NA | TRBJ2-4 | TRBV5-1 | TGCGCCAGCAGCTTGGGGGACACGTTGAACATTCAGTACTTC | CASSLGDTLNIQYF
NA | NA | TRBJ2-3 | TRBV30 | TGTGCCTGGAGTGTAGTGGCTGCTAGCACAGATACGCAGTATTTT | CAWSVVAASTDTQYF